The 7 T cell receptor beta chains listed next were all sequenced from one sample in a study of shared clonotypes between healthy human individuals. Naive CD8 isolation took CD45RO-negative cells positively selected for CCR7 and excluded terminally differentiated effector memory CD45RA+ cells. The method was immunoSEQ multiplex PCR; TCRdb's version includes in-frame clones alone and lacks a portion of them. Among roughly 550,000 clones, 95% to 96% were seen once, and the ten largest hold less than 0.13%. Material for sequencing was naive CD8+ T cells sorted from blood. The receptors were sampled from a woman under 40 in good health.

CDR3 sequence reads: CASSWGQGYEQYF. The CDR3 nucleotides are TGTGCCAGCAGCTGGGGACAGGGCTACGAGCAGTACTTC. V and J are TRBV5-5 and TRBJ2-7, with 9 bases fitting TRBD1. V lost 3 bases to trimming and J lost 3 bases; unmatched junction nucleotides: 1. Germline lookup yields CDR1 SGHKS and CDR2 YYEKEE (reference sequence). CDR3 length: 13 residues.

The genes are TRBV28 and TRBJ2-7; TRBD1 aligns across 7 bases. This CDR3 has 17 residues. J was trimmed by 7 bases and V by 2 bases; bases with no gene match: 17. Germline V gene sequence: CDR1 MDHEN, CDR2 SYDVKM. This CDR3 is CASSLLLLGDSLVEQYF. For the CDR3, the DNA is TGTGCCAGCAGTTTACTGCTACTTGGGGACAGCCTAGTGGAGCAGTACTTC.

Turning to this clone: The sample contains more than one DNA sequence encoding this CDR3. The rearrangement uses TRBV29-1 and TRBJ2-7; the D gene is possibly TRBD1 (6 bases). V lost 0 bases, J lost 0 bases, and 6 bases lay in between. The CDR3 length is 13 residues. Germline lookup yields CDR1 SQVTM and CDR2 ANQGSEA. CDR3 protein: CSVEDRGSYEQYF. Here the CDR3 DNA reads TGCAGCGTTGAAGACAGGGGCTCCTACGAGCAGTACTTC.

A single count supports this clone. The J gene is TRBJ2-3, the V gene TRBV19; D possibly corresponds to TRBD1 (6 bases). Germline V gene data show CDR1 as LNHDA and CDR2 as SQIVND (reference sequence). The CDR3 contains 13 residues. Trimming pared 0 bases from V and 11 bases from J, leaving 12 bases between. The CDR3 reads CASSIDRQDQQYF. CDR3 DNA sequence: TGTGCCAGTAGTATAGATCGACAGGACCAGCAGTATTTT.

Here the CDR3 reads CASSPRTSVTNTGELFF. The CDR3 DNA reads TGTGCCAGCAGCCCCCGGACTAGCGTGACGAACACCGGGGAGCTGTTTTTT. The chain uses TRBV7-9 and TRBJ2-2; 9 nucleotides match TRBD2. Germline-derived CDR1 and CDR2 are SEHNR and FQNEAQ (reference sequence). The CDR3 runs to 17 residues. The junction had 7 bases not matched to a gene; V was cut back by 5 bases and J by 0 bases.

The V call is TRBV5-6, the J call TRBJ1-5; D not certain. CDR3 length equals 13 residues. V was clipped by 4 bases and J by 2 bases, with 7 bases between them. Germline CDR1 reads SGHDT; CDR2 reads YYEEEE. CDR3 amino acids: CASSPGGNQPQHF. The CDR3 nucleotides read TGTGCCAGCAGCCCCGGTGGCAATCAGCCCCAGCATTTT.

V and J are TRBV5-6 and TRBJ2-4, with D uncertain. V lost 0 bases and J lost 4, with 8 bases in between. This CDR3 contains 14 residues. Germline V gene lookup returns CDR1 SGHDT and CDR2 YYEEEE. The chain's CDR3 is CASSLVEGKNIQYF. For the CDR3, the DNA is TGTGCCAGCAGCTTGGTGGAAGGGAAAAACATTCAGTACTTC.